These 17 T cell receptor beta chains came from one sample sequenced in a study of T cells in Graves' hyperthyroidism and ophthalmopathy. Using RNA transcripts as the source, TCR beta CDR3 regions were amplified. HTBI primers were used for first-round RT-PCR of the TCR CDR3. MiXCR was run by TCRdb on the multiplex PCR reads, yielding one entry per CDR3 protein. The profile shows hundreds of thousands of distinct CDR3 sequences, roughly 14% of them singletons. The material sequenced was blood. These receptors all stem from a man between 18 and 29 years old with Graves' ophthalmopathy.

In its sample, this clonotype was seen many times. This chain uses TRBV3-1 with TRBJ2-7; D is possibly TRBD1 (7 bases). V dropped 7 bases and J dropped 1 base, with 17 bases sitting between them. CDR1 is LGHDT, CDR2 YNNKEL, per germline (reference sequence). The CDR3 covers 15 residues. In nucleotides, the CDR3 is TGTGCCAGCACAAAGGGGGCGGGATTATCCTACGAGCAGTACTTC. Protein sequence: CASTKGAGLSYEQYF.

This clonotype was observed many times. The gene calls are TRBV12-3 or TRBV12-4 and TRBJ2-7; D call uncertain. The CDR3 contains 14 residues. Between the trimmed V and J ends, which lost 5 bases and 3 bases, there was a span of 14 bases. CDR3 region: CASSPSGSYYEQYF. The CDR3 bases are TGTGCCAGCAGTCCCTCGGGCAGTTACTACGAGCAGTACTTC.

In this sample, this clonotype turned up many times. The chain uses TRBV20-1 and TRBJ1-2; 7 bases are shared with TRBD1. The CDR3 sequence is 12 residues long. Looked up from germline, CDR1 is DFQATT and CDR2 is SNEGSKA (reference sequence). CDR3 loop: CSLQGGVKGYTF. The CDR3 DNA sequence: TGCAGCCTCCAGGGGGGAGTGAAGGGCTACACCTTC.

Worth noting for this clonotype: A single base separates this from a much larger clone, so it may be a read error. The conserved phenylalanine or tryptophan is not found at the CDR3 terminus, so this likely reflects a read error. The J gene is TRBJ1-6, the V gene TRBV6-2 or TRBV6-3, with TRBD1 as a possible D gene (6 bases). Per germline, CDR1 MNHEY and CDR2 SVGEGT. The CDR3 is made up of 14 amino acids. Trimming removed 4 bases at V and 7 bases at J, with 11 bases between. The CDR3 region has the DNA TGTGCCAGCAGTTCGACAGGTCCCAATTCACCCCTCCACCTT. Protein sequence: CASSSTGPNSPLHL.

This clonotype was observed many times. The rearrangement joins TRBV12-3 or TRBV12-4 to TRBJ2-7; 10 bases map to TRBD2. V lost 8 bases, J lost 5 bases, and 9 bases stayed unmatched. CDR3 length equals 14 residues. CDR3 sequence (DNA): TGTGCCAGCTCCTCCCGGAGCGGGAGGGACGAGCAGTACTTC. Translated: CASSSRSGRDEQYF.

Comment on this clonotype: The junction departs from germline at one end; a sequencing error may be responsible. The genes are TRBV25-1 and TRBJ1-3; the D gene is possibly TRBD1 (6 bases). Germline V gene sequence: CDR1 MGHDK, CDR2 SYGVNS. The CDR3 length is 14 residues. The CDR3 sequence: CARRNRACGNTIYF. The CDR3 bases are TGTGCCCGCAGGAACAGGGCATGTGGAAACACCATATATTTT.

This clonotype occurred many times. This chain connects TRBV24-1 to TRBJ2-1; D is possibly TRBD2 (6 bases). The germline V gene encodes CDR1 KGHDR and CDR2 SFDVKD. The V and J ends lost 0 bases and 8 bases respectively, with 10 bases between them. The CDR3 is 14 amino acids. CDR3: CATSDLGRRDEQFF. The DNA for the CDR3 is TGTGCCACCAGTGATTTGGGGCGGAGGGATGAGCAGTTCTTC.

The chain employs TRBV15 and TRBJ1-2; D is uncertain. CDR1 LNHNV and CDR2 YYDKDF come from the germline V gene (reference sequence). The V gene lost 1 base and the J gene lost 6 bases, with 9 bases spanning the gap. The CDR3 runs 13 residues. The CDR3 loop is CATSRAGRDGYTF. As DNA, the CDR3 is TGTGCCACCAGCAGAGCGGGCCGCGATGGCTACACCTTC.

The chain has TRBV2 and TRBJ2-6, with D perhaps TRBD1 (5 bases). CDR1 is SNHLY and CDR2 is FYNNEI in the germline V gene. V was shortened by 7 bases and J by 1 base, with 17 bases between the two germline ends. The CDR3 has 17 residues. CDR3 in DNA: TGTGCCAGCACGTTTAGGTGGGGCCATTCTGGGGCCAACGTCCTGACTTTC. This codes for CASTFRWGHSGANVLTF. The full variable domain, completed using reference TRBV2 and TRBJ2-6, is EPEVTQTPSHQVTQMGQEVILRCVPISNHLYFYWYRQILGQKVEFLVSFYNNEISEKSEIFDDQFSVERPDGSNFTLKIRSTKLEDSAMYFCASTFRWGHSGANVLTFGAGSRLTVL.

This clonotype has more than one count but fewer than ten. The V and J genes are TRBV19 and TRBJ1-5; D is unclear. This CDR3 is 13 amino acids long. Germline CDR1 and CDR2: LNHDA and SQIVND (reference sequence). Trimming took off 4 bases at V and 7 bases at J, with 11 bases between the two ends. The CDR3, as DNA: TGTGCCAGTAGTAAAAGTGGAGGCCAGCCCCAGCATTTT. It yields the protein CASSKSGGQPQHF.

The sample holds a few counts of this clonotype. The chain has TRBV4-1 and TRBJ2-7, with D hard to call. The germline CDR1 and CDR2 sequences are MGHRA and YSYEKL. This CDR3 is 14 amino acids long. Trimming pared 1 base from V and 3 bases from J, leaving 10 bases between. CDR3 residues: CASSQALESYEQYF. The DNA of the CDR3 is TGCGCCAGCAGCCAAGCGTTGGAGAGCTACGAGCAGTACTTC.

This clonotype was counted at least ten times. CDR3 sequence reads: CASSARTFGGYTF. The CDR3 DNA follows: TGTGCCAGCAGTGCCCGGACGTTCGGGGGCTACACCTTC. The chain carries TRBV25-1 and TRBJ1-2; no definite D call. V was pared by 4 bases and J by 8 bases, with 14 bases between. The CDR3 spans 13 residues. Germline CDR1 is MGHDK and CDR2 is SYGVNS.

The chain joins TRBV6-1 to TRBJ1-4; D is ambiguous. CDR3 length equals 15 residues. Trimming took 5 bases from V and 6 from J, leaving 16 bases between them. Per germline, CDR1 MNHNS and CDR2 SASEGT. The CDR3 DNA follows: TGTGCCAGCAGTTTGGTCCGAGGGTGGGATGAAAAACTGTTTTTT. Residues: CASSLVRGWDEKLFF.

This clonotype was seen at least ten times. The chain couples TRBV20-1 to TRBJ1-3; D gene ambiguous. The V gene lost 2 bases and the J gene lost 0 bases, with 8 bases spanning the gap. The CDR3 runs 14 residues. Per the germline V gene, CDR1 is DFQATT and CDR2 is SNEGSKA (reference sequence). For the CDR3, the DNA is TGCAGTGCTAGACATCCCTACTCTGGAAACACCATATATTTT. Translation gives CSARHPYSGNTIYF.

This clonotype came up a few times. The CDR3: CASSDPFQGAPQETQYF. The CDR3 coding sequence is TGTGCCAGCAGTGATCCCTTCCAGGGGGCGCCTCAAGAGACCCAGTACTTC. The genes are TRBV2 and TRBJ2-5; 8 positions match TRBD1. This CDR3 comprises 17 residues. The V segment lost 3 bases and the J segment 2 bases; nucleotides outside the gene matches: 11. In germline, CDR1 is SNHLY, CDR2 FYNNEI.

This chain connects TRBV13 to TRBJ2-7; D perhaps matches TRBD2 (6 bases). There are 14 residues in the CDR3. The germline gives CDR1 PRHDT, CDR2 FYEKMQ (reference sequence). V lost 7 bases and J lost 1, with 14 bases in between. DNA for the CDR3: TGTGCCAGCACCCCGCGGGAAGAGTCCTACGAGCAGTACTTC. Translating gives CASTPREESYEQYF. The full variable domain, in which reference TRBV13 and TRBJ2-7 provide the parts outside the CDR3, is AAGVIQSPRHLIKEKRETATLKCYPIPRHDTVYWYQQGPGQDPQFLISFYEKMQSDKGSIPDRFSAQQFSDYHSELNMSSLELGDSALYFCASTPREESYEQYFGPGTRLTVT.

This clonotype was seen many times. The chain is built from TRBV5-1 and TRBJ1-3; 7 bases match TRBD1. CDR1 and CDR2 (germline): SGHRS, YFSETQ. The CDR3 contains 15 residues. The V gene end was trimmed by 2 bases and the J gene end by 4 bases; junction bases not matched to a gene: 6. The CDR3, as DNA: TGCGCCAGCAGCTTTCAGGGGGGCGACGGAAACACCATATATTTT. Translated: CASSFQGGDGNTIYF.